The present T cell receptor (beta chain) was sequenced within a study of T cells in localized non-small cell lung cancer. General study results and limits: Clonality peaked in uninvolved adjacent lung rather than tumor. Longer overall survival was seen with higher T cell density measured in blood. Across samples, adjacent lung featured a median roughly 60 of the top 100 tumor clones.

As regards this clone: No antigen is known for it.

V was shortened by 6 bases and J by 2 bases, with 13 bases between the two germline ends. Germline CDR1 reads SQVTM; CDR2 reads ANQGSEA. The CDR3 loop spans 14 amino acids. The protocol was immunoSEQ multiplex PCR, while the TCRdb copy is restricted to in-frame clones and leaves out a portion. Of about 33,000 clones in the sample, roughly 88% were seen once. The sample in question was peripheral blood, obtained before any cancer treatment. The sequence was obtained from a man aged 35 to 69 with stage I lung adenocarcinoma. The V and J genes are TRBV29-1 and TRBJ1-4; D gene unclear. In DNA, the CDR3 is TGCAGCGTGAACCCAATTGGCACTAATGAAAAACTGTTTTTT. The encoded protein is CSVNPIGTNEKLFF.